Listed here are 4 T cell receptor beta chains from one sample, sequenced in a study of T-cell reconstitution after alpha-beta-depleted transplantation in children. Construction of the TCRbeta library involved unique molecular identifiers. TCRdb fed the PCR reads into MiXCR, producing one record per CDR3 protein. The table includes fewer than 550,000 distinct CDR3 sequences, approximately 10% detected once. The sample was PBMCs, mostly from graft donor cells, taken 180 days after TCRalphabeta/CD19-depleted stem cell transplant. These receptors were taken from a female patient aged 2-9 years who had a stem cell transplant for aplastic anemia, so the T cells may come from the graft donor.

This clonotype turned up a few times. The CDR3 loop reads CASSKPGQPRQPQHF. CDR3 DNA sequence: TGTGCCAGCAGCAAGCCCGGACAGCCCAGGCAGCCCCAGCATTTT. V is TRBV6-2 or TRBV6-3 and J is TRBJ1-5, with TRBD1 as a possible D gene (6 bases). Germline loops: CDR1 MNHEY, CDR2 SVGEGT. V shed 6 bases and J shed 7 bases, with 19 bases lying between them. The CDR3 totals 15 residues.

This clonotype has a handful of counts. V and J are TRBV20-1 and TRBJ1-4; weak D call: TRBD1 (5 bases). The CDR3 spans 12 residues. Germline CDR1 and CDR2: DFQATT and SNEGSKA (reference sequence). Trimming removed 3 bases from V and 6 bases from J, with 8 bases in between. DNA of the CDR3: TGCAGTGCTAGGGGGCTTTATGAAAAACTGTTTTTT. Translating it yields CSARGLYEKLFF.

This chain joins TRBV28 and TRBJ1-2, with 10 bases lining up with TRBD1. The CDR3 has 16 residues. In germline, CDR1 is MDHEN, CDR2 SYDVKM. The trim removed 3 bases at V and 0 bases at J, leaving 4 bases unmatched. The CDR3 DNA follows: TGTGCCAGCAGTTTCCCGGGACAGGGGTCTAACTATGGCTACACCTTC. It specifies CASSFPGQGSNYGYTF.

The sample holds a few counts of this clonotype. V and J are TRBV5-1 and TRBJ2-6; 9 bases align to TRBD1. CDR3 length: 18 residues. Trimming cost V 2 bases and J 2 bases; bases outside gene matches: 8. Germline values: CDR1 SGHRS, CDR2 YFSETQ. The CDR3: CASSFDGTGSPGANVLTF. In DNA, the CDR3 is TGCGCCAGCAGCTTTGACGGGACAGGGAGCCCTGGGGCCAACGTCCTGACTTTC.